The T cell receptor beta chain described here comes from a study of human versus mouse CDR3 diversity and MHC coevolution. Clones were sequenced by immunoSEQ multiplex PCR, and TCRdb holds only the in-frame ones, with some missing. The table records about 60,000 clones, 90% to 95% of them present only once. The CDR3 runs 15 residues. Between the trimmed V and J ends, which lost 4 bases and 2 bases, there was a span of 13 bases. Sequencing was performed on naive CD4+ T cells from blood. Subset defined: CD45RO-negative CD62L-positive naive CD4 T cells. The clonotype comes from a person aged 55 to 75 in good health. The chain joins TRBV23-1 to TRBJ2-3; D unresolved. TRBV23-1 is designated an ORF whose function remains uncertain. CDR3 residues: CASSRLRVNTDTQYF. In DNA form, the CDR3 reads TGCGCCAGCAGTCGCCTACGGGTCAACACAGATACGCAGTATTTT.